This T cell receptor beta chain was identified during a study of T cells in Graves' hyperthyroidism and ophthalmopathy. Notes on the study in general: A 13 V-J signature model discriminated ophthalmopathy versus stable hyperthyroidism. Also found in blood were most expanded thyroid clonotypes above 0.001.

CDR1 and CDR2 (germline): SGHTA, FQGNSA. V lost 2 bases and J 0 bases, leaving 6 bases between the germline ends. The CDR3 runs to 14 residues. The investigators amplified TCR beta CDR3 regions from RNA transcripts. The HTBI primer set was used in a first-round RT-PCR of the TCR CDR3. Via MiXCR, TCRdb re-called the multiplex PCR reads, giving one row per CDR3 protein. This sample carries about 400,000 distinct CDR3 sequences, about 15% of them seen once, and the ten largest clones take approximately 30%. This clonotype showed up many times. Its antigen is not known. The sequence derives from a woman in her thirties with Graves' hyperthyroidism. The chain employs TRBV7-2 and TRBJ2-3; D gene uncertain. Sequenced: blood. The CDR3 coding sequence is TGTGCCAGCAGCTTACCGGAAAGCACAGATACGCAGTATTTT. Its translation is CASSLPESTDTQYF.